The 9 T cell receptor beta chains below were found in one sample sequenced in a study of technical replicates of blood from several donors. Data came from immunoSEQ multiplex PCR; TCRdb stores just in-frame clones and leaves some out. The sample shows some 69,000 clones, 88% of them seen only once. Source material: PBMCs. The receptors were sampled from a human donor in good health. Some clones in this sample may be carry-over from other donors' samples.

The rearrangement joins TRBV4-3 to TRBJ2-3; D remains unclear. Germline CDR1 reads LGHNA; CDR2 reads YSLEER. Trimming took 0 bases from V and 5 from J, leaving 12 bases between them. The CDR3 has 15 residues. CDR3 sequence (DNA): TGCGCCAGCAGCCAAGACCCACTGCTTCAAGATACGCAGTATTTT. Its translation: CASSQDPLLQDTQYF.

This rearrangement joins TRBV6-1 to TRBJ1-1; TRBD1 matches at 7 bases. The CDR3 runs to 14 residues. The V gene's germline CDR1 is MNHNS and CDR2 SASEGT. V gave up 2 bases and J gave up 2 bases; unmatched junction bases: 2. CDR3 DNA: TGTGCCAGCAGTGAAAGGGACAGAAACACTGAAGCTTTCTTT. Translating it yields CASSERDRNTEAFF.

The chain links TRBV25-1 to TRBJ2-1; the match to TRBD2 covers 13 bases. Germline CDR1 is MGHDK and CDR2 is SYGVNS. CDR3 length: 16 amino acids. J lost 8 bases, V lost 6 bases, and 10 bases had no gene match. DNA for the CDR3: TGTGCCAGCAGGAAGACTAGCGGGGGGCCCGAGGATGAGCAGTTCTTC. This codes for CASRKTSGGPEDEQFF.

This CDR3 reads CASSMTSGSWNEQFF. The DNA for the CDR3 is TGTGCCAGCAGTATGACTAGCGGGAGTTGGAATGAGCAGTTCTTC. This chain links TRBV6-1 with TRBJ2-1; 12 bases are shared with TRBD2. The CDR3 covers 15 residues. The germline V gene encodes CDR1 MNHNS and CDR2 SASEGT. V trimming: 5 bases; J trimming: 7 bases; junction bases outside the gene matches: 6.

The chain couples TRBV30 to TRBJ1-2; D might be TRBD1 (6 bases). The V gene's germline CDR1 is GTSNPN and CDR2 SVGIG (reference sequence). There are 14 residues in the CDR3. The V and J ends lost 6 bases and 8 bases respectively, with 22 bases between them. As DNA, the CDR3 is TGTGCCTGCGACCCCCGGGGGGCGCGGGGCGGCTACACCTTC. This encodes CACDPRGARGGYTF.

The gene calls are TRBV9 and TRBJ1-6; D is uncertain. V lost 2 bases and J 7 bases, leaving 10 bases between the germline ends. Germline loops: CDR1 SGDLS, CDR2 YYNGEE. The length of the CDR3 is 14 residues. The CDR3 coding sequence is TGTGCCAGCAGCGTTCAGACTTTCAATTCACCCCTCCACTTT. Translating it yields CASSVQTFNSPLHF.

CDR3 residues: CASAGRSGMNTEAFF. The CDR3, as DNA: TGTGCCAGCGCCGGGCGTTCAGGGATGAACACTGAAGCTTTCTTT. The chain uses TRBV28 and TRBJ1-1; D perhaps matches TRBD1 (5 bases). Trimming cost V 8 bases and J 0 bases, with 16 bases left between them. The CDR3 is made up of 15 amino acids. CDR1 is MDHEN and CDR2 is SYDVKM in the germline V gene.

The rearrangement links TRBV15 to TRBJ2-1, with D perhaps matching TRBD2 (5 bases). Germline V CDR1 and CDR2: LNHNV, YYDKDF (reference sequence). This CDR3 is 13 amino acids long. The V and J ends lost 0 bases and 12 bases respectively, with 12 bases between them. CDR3 in amino acids: CATSRDLVAGQFF. The CDR3, as DNA: TGTGCCACCAGCAGAGATCTCGTCGCGGGGCAGTTCTTC.

The table lists this clone with a count of one. The chain joins TRBV6-4 to TRBJ1-2; maybe TRBD1 (5 bases). Germline V lookup: CDR1 MRHNA, CDR2 SNTAGT. Between the trimmed V and J ends, which lost 6 bases and 4 bases, there was a span of 18 bases. The CDR3 runs 15 residues. Here the CDR3 DNA reads TGTGCCAGCAGACGTGAGGGGAGGGCTCCCTATGGCTACACCTTC. This translates into CASRREGRAPYGYTF.